Listed here is a single TCR beta chain. Its matching antigen is unknown. Germline values: CDR1 LNHNV, CDR2 YYDKDF (reference sequence). The CDR3 has 14 amino acids. The V end lost 0 bases, the J end lost 9 bases, and 9 bases lay between the germline ends. Using immunoSEQ multiplex PCR, the repertoire was profiled, and TCRdb retains in-frame clones only, with some absent. In the table there are approximately 33,000 clones, approximately 83% of which are singletons. This record comes from a study of graft-versus-host responses after intestinal transplantation. Study as a whole: Recipients underwent multivisceral, liver-intestinal, or isolated intestinal transplants. Every recipient underwent anti-thymocyte globulin induction, then tacrolimus and steroids for approximately three years.

Notes on the study in general: GvH clones detected in recipient marrow included some appearing first in ileum or blood. Declines in HvG clones occurring early post-transplant were associated with peak circulating GvH clone levels.

The genes are TRBV15 and TRBJ1-6, with D possibly TRBD1 on 6 matching bases. The specimen was unstimulated CD8+ T cells sorted from spleen or lymph node cells, collected before intestinal transplant. The TCR was taken from a human donor who received an intestinal transplant. CDR3 nucleotides: TGTGCCACCAGCAGAGACAGGGGACCTTCACCCCTCCACTTT. This translates into CATSRDRGPSPLHF.